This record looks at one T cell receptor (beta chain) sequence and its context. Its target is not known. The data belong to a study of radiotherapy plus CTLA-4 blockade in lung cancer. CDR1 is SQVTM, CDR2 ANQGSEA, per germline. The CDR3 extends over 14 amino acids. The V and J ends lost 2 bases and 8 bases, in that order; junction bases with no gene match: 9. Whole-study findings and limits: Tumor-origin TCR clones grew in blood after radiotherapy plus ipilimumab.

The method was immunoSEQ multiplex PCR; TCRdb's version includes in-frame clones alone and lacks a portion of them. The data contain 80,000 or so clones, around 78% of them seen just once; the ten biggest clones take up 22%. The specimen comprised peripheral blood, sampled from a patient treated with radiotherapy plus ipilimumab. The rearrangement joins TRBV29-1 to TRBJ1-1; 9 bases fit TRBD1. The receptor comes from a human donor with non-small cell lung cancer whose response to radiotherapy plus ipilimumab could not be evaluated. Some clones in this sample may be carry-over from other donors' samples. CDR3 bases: TGCAGCGTTGAAAACCGGGACAGGGTGGGGGAAGCTTTCTTT. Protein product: CSVENRDRVGEAFF.